Below, one TCR beta chain is given with its context. Antigen unknown. This record comes from a study of T-cell reconstitution after alpha-beta-depleted transplantation in children. Study-level results: As was reported, about two months after transplant, alpha-beta T cells came from several hundred expanded graft clones. High day-60 TCRbeta diversity in some patients came from surviving recipient T cells and thymic progenitors. Most T-cell counts and diversity one year after the transplant came from T cells that were newly produced.

Unique molecular identifiers were used in preparing the TCRbeta library. TCRdb recomputed calls from the PCR reads with MiXCR, one row per CDR3 protein. This repertoire shows 300,000 to 400,000 distinct CDR3 sequences, under 20% found once; its top ten account for around 41%. CDR3 length: 14 residues. Per germline, CDR1 SGHAT and CDR2 FQNNGV. Between the trimmed V and J ends, which lost 3 bases and 1 base, there was a span of 9 bases. This specimen was PBMCs, mostly from graft donor cells, taken 360 days after TCRalphabeta/CD19-depleted stem cell transplant. This TCR came from a male patient between 2 and 10 years old who had a stem cell transplant for acute lymphoblastic leukemia, so the T cells may come from the graft donor. V usage is TRBV11-2 and J usage is TRBJ2-5; no firm D call. The CDR3 spells CASSLSGFQETQYF. The CDR3 DNA is TGTGCCAGCAGCTTGTCCGGGTTCCAAGAGACCCAGTACTTC.